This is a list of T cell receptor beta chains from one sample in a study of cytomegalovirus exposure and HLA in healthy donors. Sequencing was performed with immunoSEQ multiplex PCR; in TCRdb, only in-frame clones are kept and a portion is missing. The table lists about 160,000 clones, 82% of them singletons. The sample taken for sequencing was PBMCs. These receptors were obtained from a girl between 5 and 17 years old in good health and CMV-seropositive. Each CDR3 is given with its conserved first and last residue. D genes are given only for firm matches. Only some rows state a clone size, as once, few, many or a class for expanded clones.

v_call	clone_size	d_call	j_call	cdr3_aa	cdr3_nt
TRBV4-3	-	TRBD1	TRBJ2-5	CASSQTSVRDRAWETQYF	TGCGCCAGCAGCCAAACGTCGGTCCGGGACAGGGCTTGGGAGACCCAGTACTTC
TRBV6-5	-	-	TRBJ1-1	CASSYSKGWASRLF	TGTGCCAGCAGTTACTCGAAGGGGTGGGCGAGCCGTCTCTTT
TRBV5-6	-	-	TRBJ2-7	CASSAGGQKIYEQYF	TGTGCCAGCAGCGCCGGGGGACAGAAAATCTACGAGCAGTACTTC
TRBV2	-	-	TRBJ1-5	CASSESAGTINQPQHF	TGTGCCAGCAGTGAATCCGCGGGAACAATCAATCAGCCCCAGCATTTT
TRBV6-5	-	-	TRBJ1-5	CASSSGLSNQPQHF	TGTGCCAGCAGCTCAGGGCTTAGCAATCAGCCCCAGCATTTT
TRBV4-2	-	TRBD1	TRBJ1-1	CASSQVGGTGNTEAFF	TGTGCCAGCAGCCAAGTCGGCGGGACAGGGAACACTGAAGCTTTCTTT
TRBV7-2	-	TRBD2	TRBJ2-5	CASSSPPPGGPAQYF	TGTGCCAGCAGCTCACCCCCTCCGGGGGGGCCGGCCCAGTACTTC
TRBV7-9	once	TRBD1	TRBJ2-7	CASSHRDRGPYEQYF	TGTGCCAGCAGCCACCGGGACAGGGGACCCTACGAGCAGTACTTC
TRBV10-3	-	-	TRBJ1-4	CAISESGGSGNEKLFF	TGTGCCATCAGTGAGTCAGGCGGGAGCGGTAATGAAAAACTGTTTTTT
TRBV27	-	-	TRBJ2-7	CASSLRRGYEQYF	TGTGCCAGCAGTTTACGGCGGGGCTACGAGCAGTACTTC
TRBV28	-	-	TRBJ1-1	CASSFSGEGRNTEAFF	TGTGCCAGCAGTTTTTCCGGGGAGGGCCGGAACACTGAAGCTTTCTTT
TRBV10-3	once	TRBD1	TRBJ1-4	CAISRGQGIETGKLFF	TGTGCCATCAGTAGGGGACAGGGGATCGAAACAGGAAAACTGTTTTTT
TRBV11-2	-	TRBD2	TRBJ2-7	CASSSLRGTSGRYEQYF	TGTGCCAGCAGCTCACTACGAGGGACTAGCGGGAGATACGAGCAGTACTTC
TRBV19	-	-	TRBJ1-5	CASSMVAGNNQPQHF	TGTGCCAGTAGTATGGTAGCAGGGAATAATCAGCCCCAGCATTTT
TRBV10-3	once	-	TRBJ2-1	CAISEQGRDEQFF	TGTGCCATCAGTGAGCAGGGTAGAGATGAGCAGTTCTTC
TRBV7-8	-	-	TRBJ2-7	CASSPIVSSQTVSYEQYF	TGTGCCAGCAGCCCCATAGTTAGCTCCCAGACCGTGTCCTACGAGCAGTACTTC
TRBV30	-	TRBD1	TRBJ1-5	CAWSSLPGTGDQPQHF	TGTGCCTGGAGTTCATTGCCCGGGACAGGGGATCAGCCCCAGCATTTT
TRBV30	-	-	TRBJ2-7	CAWRPGTSLTYEQYF	TGTGCCTGGAGGCCTGGGACATCGCTGACCTACGAGCAGTACTTC
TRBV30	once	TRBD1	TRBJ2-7	CAWSATGEEQYF	TGTGCCTGGAGTGCGACAGGGGAAGAGCAGTACTTC
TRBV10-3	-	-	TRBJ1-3	CAISDRASSGNTIYF	TGTGCCATCAGTGACAGGGCAAGCTCTGGAAACACCATATATTTT
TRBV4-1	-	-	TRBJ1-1	CASSPQIPRGGRDTEAFF	TGCGCCAGCAGCCCCCAAATCCCGAGGGGAGGTAGAGACACTGAAGCTTTCTTT
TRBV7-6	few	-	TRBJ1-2	CASSPTGNYGYTF	TGTGCCAGCAGCCCAACAGGCAACTATGGCTACACCTTC
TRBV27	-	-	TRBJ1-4	CASSIPFGKLFF	TGTGCCAGCAGTATCCCCTTCGGAAAACTGTTTTTT
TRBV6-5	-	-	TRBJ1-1	CASSYSGGPTEAFF	TGTGCCAGCAGTTACTCCGGGGGACCCACTGAAGCTTTCTTT
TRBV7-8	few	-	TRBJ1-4	CASSPQGFAEKLFF	TGTGCCAGCAGCCCACAGGGCTTCGCGGAAAAACTGTTTTTT
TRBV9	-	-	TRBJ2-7	CASSVVEDPYEQYF	TGTGCCAGCAGCGTAGTGGAGGACCCCTACGAGCAGTACTTC
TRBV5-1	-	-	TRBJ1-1	CASSKASGVGTEAFF	TGCGCCAGCAGCAAAGCCTCAGGGGTAGGCACTGAAGCTTTCTTT
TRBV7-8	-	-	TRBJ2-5	CASSLDRARRETQYF	TGTGCCAGCAGCTTAGACAGGGCTAGGCGAGAGACCCAGTACTTC
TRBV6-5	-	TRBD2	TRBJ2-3	CASQKAGGPDTQYF	TGTGCCAGCCAAAAAGCGGGAGGGCCAGATACGCAGTATTTT
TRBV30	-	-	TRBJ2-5	CAWSQGNKETQYF	TGTGCCTGGAGTCAGGGTAACAAAGAGACCCAGTACTTC
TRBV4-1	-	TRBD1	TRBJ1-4	CASSQGDRDSEKLFF	TGCGCCAGCAGCCAAGGAGACCGGGACAGTGAAAAACTGTTTTTT
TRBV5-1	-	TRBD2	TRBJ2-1	CASNIAGGLINEQFF	TGCGCCAGCAACATAGCGGGAGGGCTTATAAATGAGCAGTTCTTC
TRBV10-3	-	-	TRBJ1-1	CAISVGRQDTEAFF	TGTGCCATCAGTGTGGGACGACAGGACACTGAAGCTTTCTTT
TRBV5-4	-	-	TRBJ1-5	CASSRSFSGQPQHF	TGTGCCAGCAGCCGCTCGTTTAGTGGTCAGCCCCAGCATTTT
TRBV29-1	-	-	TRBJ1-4	CSVEAGVRGKLFF	TGCAGCGTTGAGGCAGGGGTTAGAGGAAAACTGTTTTTT
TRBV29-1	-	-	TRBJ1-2	CSVEPQDYGYTF	TGCAGCGTTGAACCACAGGACTATGGCTACACCTTC
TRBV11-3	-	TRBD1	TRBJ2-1	CASSIPGQYNEQFF	TGTGCCAGCAGCATTCCGGGACAGTACAATGAGCAGTTCTTC